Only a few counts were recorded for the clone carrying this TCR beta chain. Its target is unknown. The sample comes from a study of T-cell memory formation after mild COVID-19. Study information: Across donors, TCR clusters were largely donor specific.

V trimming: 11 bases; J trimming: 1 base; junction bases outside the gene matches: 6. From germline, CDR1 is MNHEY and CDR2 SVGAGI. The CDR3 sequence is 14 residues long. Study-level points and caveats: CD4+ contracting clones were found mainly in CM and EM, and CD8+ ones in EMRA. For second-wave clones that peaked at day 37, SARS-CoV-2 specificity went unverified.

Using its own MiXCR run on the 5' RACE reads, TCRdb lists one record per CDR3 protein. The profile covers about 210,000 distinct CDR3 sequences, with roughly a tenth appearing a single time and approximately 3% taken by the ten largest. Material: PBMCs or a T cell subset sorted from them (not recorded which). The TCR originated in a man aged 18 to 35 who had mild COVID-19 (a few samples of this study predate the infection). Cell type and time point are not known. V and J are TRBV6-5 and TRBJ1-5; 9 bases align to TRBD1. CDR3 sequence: CAVGTGSSNQPQHF. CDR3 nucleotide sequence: TGTGCCGTCGGGACAGGGAGCAGCAATCAGCCCCAGCATTTT.